These 27 T cell receptor beta chains originate from one sample sequenced in a study of tumor and adjacent non-tumor tissue in lung cancer. RNA was extracted from bulk tissue without any cell sorting. A modified ARM-PCR protocol with three rounds of nested PCR amplified TCRbeta. In TCRdb, the multiplex PCR reads were re-called with MiXCR into one record per CDR3 protein. Counted here are 120,000 or so distinct CDR3 sequences, 60% to 70% occurring once; the ten biggest clones make up 9.5% to 15%. What was sequenced was lung tumor tissue. The receptors here all came from a man in his thirties or forties with non-small cell lung cancer.

There are many counts of this clonotype. The chain couples TRBV10-3 to TRBJ1-1; unclear D gene. CDR1 is ENHRY and CDR2 is SYGVKD in the germline V gene. The CDR3 is made up of 12 amino acids. V was trimmed by 6 bases and J by 1 base, leaving 6 bases between them. The CDR3 here is CAIRSGNTEAFF. As DNA, the CDR3 is TGTGCCATCAGGTCAGGGAACACTGAAGCTTTCTTT.

This clonotype was detected many times. V and J are TRBV12-3 or TRBV12-4 and TRBJ1-5; weak D call: TRBD1 (5 bases). The germline V and J ends were trimmed by 6 bases and 5 bases, with 23 bases remaining between them. CDR3 length equals 17 residues. The CDR3: CASSPFLRAGRDQPQHF. In DNA form, the CDR3 reads TGTGCCAGCAGCCCCTTCCTTCGGGCAGGGAGGGATCAGCCCCAGCATTTT.

The chain combines TRBV5-1 with TRBJ2-6; D call uncertain. CDR1 is SGHRS, CDR2 YFSETQ, per germline. Between the trimmed V and J ends, which lost 0 bases and 0 bases, there was a span of 10 bases. This CDR3 comprises 17 residues. The CDR3 sequence is CASSLEQSRSGANVLTF. The DNA for the CDR3 is TGCGCCAGCAGCTTGGAGCAGTCCCGCTCTGGGGCCAACGTCCTGACTTTC.

This clonotype was picked up many times. The chain recombines TRBV20-1 with TRBJ1-5, with 7 bases that match TRBD1. The J segment lost 6 bases and the V segment lost 5 bases, leaving 4 bases of the junction unmatched. The germline V gene encodes CDR1 DFQATT and CDR2 SNEGSKA (reference sequence). The CDR3 sequence is 12 residues long. The CDR3 sequence: CSARQGGQPQHF. CDR3 coding DNA: TGCAGTGCTCGACAGGGAGGTCAGCCCCAGCATTTT.

About this clonotype: Germline and junction disagree at one end, which may indicate a read error. The chain recombines TRBV11-2 with TRBJ2-1, with D maybe TRBD2 (6 bases). This CDR3 has 16 residues. CDR1 is SGHAT and CDR2 is FQNNGV in the germline V gene. The DNA for the CDR3 is TGTGCCAGCAGCTTATATGCTAGCGCCTCCTACAATGATCAGTTATTC. Translating it yields CASSLYASASYNDQLF.

This clonotype was seen ten or more times. The chain recombines TRBV6-5 with TRBJ2-5, with TRBD2 identical over 10 bases. Trimming cost V 7 bases and J 5 bases; bases outside gene matches: 10. This CDR3 is built from 15 residues. CDR1 MNHEY and CDR2 SVGAGI come from the germline V gene. DNA of the CDR3: TGTGCCAGCACCTTGGGGGGACTAGCGTCGGAGACCCAGTACTTC. This gives the protein CASTLGGLASETQYF.

The rearrangement joins TRBV6-1 to TRBJ1-6, with D uncertain. Trimming took off 9 bases at V and 4 bases at J, with 16 bases between the two ends. Germline values: CDR1 MNHNS, CDR2 SASEGT. CDR3 size: 15 residues. The CDR3 region has the DNA TGTGCCAGGAGCCACAACAGAGCATATAATTCACCCCTCCACTTT. Translation: CARSHNRAYNSPLHF.

Points on this clonotype: A read error is possible here, since a much larger clone lies one base away. V usage is TRBV6-6 and J usage is TRBJ2-7; TRBD2 aligns across 9 bases. V lost 8 bases and J lost 6; bases outside the gene matches: 5. CDR1 is MNHNY, CDR2 SVGAGI, per germline (reference sequence). This CDR3 contains 12 residues. CDR3: CASAGGGLEQYF. CDR3 nucleotides: TGTGCCAGCGCGGGGGGGGGGCTCGAGCAGTACTTC.

With respect to this clonotype: The junction departs from germline at one end; a sequencing error may be responsible. The chain employs TRBV24-1 and TRBJ2-5, with a weak D call TRBD1 (5 bases). The CDR3 totals 15 residues. Germline V gene data show CDR1 as KGHDR and CDR2 as SFDVKD. The CDR3 protein is CATSAGRAGRETQYF. CDR3 nucleotides: TGTGCCACCAGTGCTGGCAGGGCAGGTCGAGAGACCCAATACTTC.

A remark on this clonotype: Just one base apart from a much larger clone, this may be a read error. This CDR3 fails to terminate in the conserved phenylalanine or tryptophan, so it likely reflects a read error. The chain couples TRBV4-2 to TRBJ2-5; unclear D gene. The ends were cut back, 0 bases at V and 3 bases at J, with 8 bases in the middle. CDR1 LGHNA and CDR2 YNFKEQ come from the germline V gene. The CDR3 runs 14 residues. The CDR3 bases are TGTGCCAGCAGCCAAGAACGGAGCGAAGAGACCCAGTACTTA. Its protein is CASSQERSEETQYL.

The rearrangement links TRBV20-1 to TRBJ2-5, with 8 bases matching TRBD2. With 5 bases clipped from V and 1 base from J, the junction kept 21 bases outside the gene matches. The CDR3 is made up of 19 amino acids. Per the germline V gene, CDR1 is DFQATT and CDR2 is SNEGSKA (reference sequence). CDR3: CSAGAREALVAGTQETQYF. The CDR3 nucleotides are TGCAGTGCTGGGGCCAGGGAGGCGTTAGTAGCGGGGACCCAAGAGACCCAGTACTTC.

As regards this clonotype: It may be a read error: a sequence one base away is much more abundant. The J gene is TRBJ1-5, the V gene TRBV4-1; D perhaps matches TRBD1 (5 bases). CDR3 length: 14 residues. Trimming left V 3 bases short and J 7 bases short, with 13 bases between. The germline gives CDR1 MGHRA, CDR2 YSYEKL. Here the CDR3 reads CASSHTSGRQPQHF. CDR3 DNA: TGCGCCAGCAGCCACACCTCAGGGCGCCAGCCCCAGCATTTT.

This clonotype was seen a handful of times. This may come from a read error, since a much larger clone is one base off. This CDR3 fails to terminate in the conserved phenylalanine or tryptophan, so it likely reflects a read error. This chain joins TRBV12-3 or TRBV12-4 and TRBJ2-7, with 11 nucleotides matching TRBD2. The CDR3 has 14 amino acids. J lost 4 bases, V lost 4 bases, and 3 bases had no gene match. The DNA for the CDR3 is TGTGCCAGCAGTTGGGGACTAGCGGATTACGAGCAGTACTCC. This gives the protein CASSWGLADYEQYS.

This sequence joins TRBV20-1 and TRBJ2-3; TRBD2 might be the D (5 bases). The CDR3 loop spans 16 amino acids. In germline, CDR1 is DFQATT, CDR2 SNEGSKA (reference sequence). Trimming removed 2 bases from V and 8 bases from J, with 23 bases in between. The DNA of the CDR3 is TGCAGTGCTAGAAATGAGCGGCGTGACCCGCTTGGTACGCAGTATTTT. Protein sequence: CSARNERRDPLGTQYF.

At least ten counts were recorded for this clonotype. The rearrangement uses TRBV4-2 and TRBJ2-5, with 11 bases aligning to TRBD2. Germline CDR1 and CDR2: LGHNA and YNFKEQ. The V gene end was trimmed by 4 bases and the J gene end by 2 bases; junction bases not matched to a gene: 3. The CDR3 runs to 15 residues. CDR3 nucleotides: TGTGCCAGCAGCCCGGGGACTAGCGGACAAGAGACCCAGTACTTC. Encoded protein: CASSPGTSGQETQYF.

The chain couples TRBV5-1 to TRBJ2-1; 8 bases are a match to TRBD2. This CDR3 is built from 16 residues. Germline V CDR1 and CDR2: SGHRS, YFSETQ. V dropped 2 bases and J dropped 6; count of bases not matched to a gene: 10. CDR3 coding DNA: TGCGCCAGCAGCTTTCCCCCCGCGGGACTAGTCAATGAGCAGTTCTTC. It specifies CASSFPPAGLVNEQFF.

Notes on this clonotype: Germline and junction disagree at one end, which may indicate a read error. V is TRBV24-1 and J is TRBJ2-3, with D tentatively TRBD2 (7 bases). CDR1 is KGHDR and CDR2 is SFDVKD in the germline V gene. This CDR3 spans 16 amino acids. CDR3 nucleotide sequence: TGTGCTACCAGTGAGACGGGGGGCCTAAACACAGATACGCAGTATTTT. It yields the protein CATSETGGLNTDTQYF.

The rearrangement uses TRBV4-1 and TRBJ2-7; tentative D call: TRBD2 (5 bases). The germline V gene has CDR1 MGHRA and CDR2 YSYEKL. With 0 bases removed from V and 2 bases from J, the gap between germline ends came to 14 bases. The CDR3 extends over 16 amino acids. The CDR3, as DNA: TGCGCCAGCAGCCAAGATACAGCGGAAGCCCCCTACGAGCAGTACTTC. Protein sequence: CASSQDTAEAPYEQYF.

Notes on this clonotype: Germline is not matched at one junction end, which may reflect a read error. The rearrangement joins TRBV11-2 to TRBJ1-6; D call uncertain. Per germline, CDR1 SGHAT and CDR2 FQNNGV. The CDR3 is made up of 13 amino acids. CDR3 loop: CASSLRQHSPLRF. The CDR3 bases are TGTGCCAGCAGCCTTCGGCAACATTCACCCCTCCGCTTT.

This clonotype was detected only a few times. Being one base from a much bigger clone, this may be a read error. The chain carries TRBV4-1 and TRBJ1-1; D not resolved. Trimming stripped 3 bases from V and 4 bases from J, with 9 bases between. The CDR3 totals 13 residues. In germline, CDR1 is MGHRA, CDR2 YSYEKL. DNA of the CDR3: TGCGCCAGCAGCCAGTACATGAGCACTGAAGCTTTCTTT. Protein sequence: CASSQYMSTEAFF.

Of note for this clonotype: The limits of the CDR3 on the DNA are not certain, so only TCRdb's listed CDR3 is given. The rearrangement uses TRBV6-5 and TRBJ2-7; the table's D call of TRBD2 was not tested on the DNA. The CDR3 is made up of 17 amino acids, end residues included. The germline V gene has CDR1 MNHEY and CDR2 SVGAGI. The CDR3 protein is CASTMGVGIGNSYEWYF.

This chain uses TRBV20-1 with TRBJ2-3; 8 bases fit TRBD2. Losses at the gene ends were 4 bases for V and 3 bases for J; bases not matched to a gene: 9. Per germline, CDR1 DFQATT and CDR2 SNEGSKA (reference sequence). The CDR3 runs to 15 residues. CDR3 coding DNA: TGCAGTGCTATGGCGGCGGGAGGACTGACAGATACGCAGTATTTT. This codes for CSAMAAGGLTDTQYF.

A remark on this clonotype: Mismatch with germline at one junction end may stem from a read error. J is TRBJ2-7 and V is TRBV7-2; TRBD1 or TRBD2 may be the D gene (5 bases each). CDR3 length: 15 residues. Germline CDR1 and CDR2: SGHTA and FQGNSA. This CDR3 is CVSSPGLSRHYEQYF. CDR3 bases: TGTGTCAGCAGCCCGGGGCTCTCGCGACACTACGAGCAGTACTTC. Variable domain in full (rest from reference TRBV7-2 and TRBJ2-7): GAGVSQSPSNKVTEKGKDVELRCDPISGHTALYWYRQSLGQGLEFLIYFQGNSAPDKSGLPSDRFSAERTGGSVSTLTIQRTQQEDSAVYLCVSSPGLSRHYEQYFGPGTRLTVT.

This clonotype has at least ten counts. The chain employs TRBV20-1 and TRBJ1-2; tentative D call: TRBD1 (6 bases). The CDR3 has 15 amino acids. V was pared by 0 bases and J by 4 bases, with 15 bases between. Germline V CDR1 and CDR2: DFQATT, SNEGSKA (reference sequence). The CDR3 region has the DNA TGCAGTGCTAGAGACAGACAGGCCGGTAGCTATGGCTACACCTTC. It encodes CSARDRQAGSYGYTF.

In regard to this clonotype: The DNA is omitted, as the CDR3 cannot be located on it reliably, and the CDR3 follows TCRdb's listing. The chain joins TRBV6-2 or TRBV6-3 to TRBJ1-5; no check of the table's D call, TRBD1, against the DNA was made. Per germline, CDR1 MNHEY and CDR2 SVGEGT. The CDR3 contains 17 residues when both ends are counted. CDR3 protein: CASTDRGFGIGNQPRHF.

This clonotype was seen more than once but under ten times. A much larger clone lies one base from this, so it may be a read error. The gene calls are TRBV29-1 and TRBJ2-5; maybe TRBD2 (5 bases). Germline CDR1 reads SQVTM; CDR2 reads ANQGSEA. The ends were cut back, 6 bases at V and 3 bases at J, with 14 bases in the middle. CDR3 size: 13 residues. The CDR3 bases are TGCAGCGTCGGCGGGCATGGGGAAGAGACCCAGTACTTC. This encodes CSVGGHGEETQYF.

V and J are TRBV10-2 and TRBJ2-3, with 9 bases aligning to TRBD1. CDR3 length: 15 residues. CDR1 and CDR2 from the germline V gene are WSHSY and SAAADI. CDR3 nucleotides: TGCACCATCAGCAACGACAGGGGGGGGACAGATACGCAGTATTTT. Translation: CTISNDRGGTDTQYF.